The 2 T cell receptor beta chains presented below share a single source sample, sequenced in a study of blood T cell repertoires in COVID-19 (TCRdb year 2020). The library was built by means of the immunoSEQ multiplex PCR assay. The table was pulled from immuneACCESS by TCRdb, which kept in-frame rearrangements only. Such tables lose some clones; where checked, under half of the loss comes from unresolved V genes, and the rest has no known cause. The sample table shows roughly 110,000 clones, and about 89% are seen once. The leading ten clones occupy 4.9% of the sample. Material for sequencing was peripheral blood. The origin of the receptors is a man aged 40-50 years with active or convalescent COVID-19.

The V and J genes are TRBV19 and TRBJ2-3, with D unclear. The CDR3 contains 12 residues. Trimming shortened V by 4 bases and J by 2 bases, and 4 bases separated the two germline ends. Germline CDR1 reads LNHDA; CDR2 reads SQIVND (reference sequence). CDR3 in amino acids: CASSRPTDTQYF. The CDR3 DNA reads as TGTGCCAGTAGTAGGCCCACAGATACGCAGTATTTT.

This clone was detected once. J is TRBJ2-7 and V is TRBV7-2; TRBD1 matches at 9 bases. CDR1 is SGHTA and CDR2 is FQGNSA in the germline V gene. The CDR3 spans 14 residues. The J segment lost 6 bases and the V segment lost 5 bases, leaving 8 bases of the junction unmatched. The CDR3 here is CASSHGTGSREQYF. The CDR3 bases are TGTGCCAGCAGCCACGGGACAGGGTCTCGCGAGCAGTACTTC. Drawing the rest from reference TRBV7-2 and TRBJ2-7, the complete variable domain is GAGVSQSPSNKVTEKGKDVELRCDPISGHTALYWYRQSLGQGLEFLIYFQGNSAPDKSGLPSDRFSAERTGGSVSTLTIQRTQQEDSAVYLCASSHGTGSREQYFGPGTRLTVT.